This TCR beta chain was captured by sequencing in a study of cytomegalovirus exposure and HLA in healthy donors. Per the germline V gene, CDR1 is MDHEN and CDR2 is SYDVKM. J was trimmed by 2 bases and V by 4 bases; bases with no gene match: 10. CDR3 length equals 17 residues. Some clones are missing from TCRdb's copy, which holds only in-frame ones; the method was immunoSEQ multiplex PCR. The sample has fewer than 300,000 clones, 85% to 90% seen once. Of note for this clone: The antigen is unknown.

General study results and limits: Cytomegalovirus status, reportedly, was diagnosed with high specificity and sensitivity by the classifier. The study listed approximately 160 cytomegalovirus-associated TCR beta chains.

The sample taken for sequencing was PBMCs. The chain combines TRBV28 with TRBJ2-3; 9 bases agree with TRBD2. The TCR comes from a woman aged 18-30 years in good health and CMV-seronegative. CDR3 sequence: CASSSSLLAGYTDTQYF. As DNA, the CDR3 is TGTGCCAGCAGTTCCTCACTCCTAGCGGGATACACAGATACGCAGTATTTT.